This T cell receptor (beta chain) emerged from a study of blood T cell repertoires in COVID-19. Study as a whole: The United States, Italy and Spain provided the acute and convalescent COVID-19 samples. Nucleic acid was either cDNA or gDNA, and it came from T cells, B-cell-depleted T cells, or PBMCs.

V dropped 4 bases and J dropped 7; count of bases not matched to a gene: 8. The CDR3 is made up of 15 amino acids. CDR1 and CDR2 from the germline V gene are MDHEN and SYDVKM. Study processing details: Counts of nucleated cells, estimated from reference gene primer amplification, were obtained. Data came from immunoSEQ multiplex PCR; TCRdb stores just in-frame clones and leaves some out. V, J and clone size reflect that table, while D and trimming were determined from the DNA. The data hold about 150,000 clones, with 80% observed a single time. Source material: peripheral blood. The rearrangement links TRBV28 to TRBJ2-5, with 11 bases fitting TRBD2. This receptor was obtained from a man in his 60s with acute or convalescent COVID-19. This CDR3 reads CASSSLKLAGGTQYF. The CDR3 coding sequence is TGTGCCAGCAGTTCTTTAAAGCTAGCGGGGGGGACCCAGTACTTC.